Following are 21 T cell receptor beta chains from one sample sequenced in a study of cytomegalovirus exposure and HLA in healthy donors. TCRdb's copy holds only in-frame clones and misses some; the assay was immunoSEQ multiplex PCR. This sample has some 160,000 clones, with more than 75% found just once. The sample taken for sequencing was PBMCs. The receptors come from a man younger than 35 in good health and CMV-seronegative.

The chain joins TRBV28 to TRBJ2-7; 12 bases are shared with TRBD1. This CDR3 is built from 15 residues. Looked up from germline, CDR1 is MDHEN and CDR2 is SYDVKM. After removal of 11 bases from V and 5 bases from J, the junction contained 13 bases not matched to a gene. The CDR3 region is CAAGSRDRGLHEQYF. The CDR3 DNA reads as TGTGCCGCTGGGTCCCGGGACAGGGGGCTCCACGAGCAGTACTTC.

The CDR3 DNA is TGTGCCACCAGCTATACAGGGAGTAATGAAAAACTGTTTTTT. It codes for CATSYTGSNEKLFF. The V gene is TRBV15, the J gene TRBJ1-4, with D tentatively TRBD1 (6 bases). The CDR3 loop spans 14 amino acids. Between the trimmed V and J ends, which lost 5 bases and 4 bases, there was a span of 11 bases. Germline CDR1 and CDR2: LNHNV and YYDKDF (reference sequence).

J is TRBJ2-1 and V is TRBV11-2, with TRBD2 matching over 12 bases. The CDR3 covers 17 residues. Trimming cost V 2 bases and J 8 bases; bases outside gene matches: 10. Per germline, CDR1 SGHAT and CDR2 FQNNGV. The CDR3 DNA sequence: TGTGCCAGCAGCTTACTCGTACTAGCGGGGGGACGCGATGAGCAGTTCTTC. Protein product: CASSLLVLAGGRDEQFF.

V and J are TRBV7-9 and TRBJ1-5; tentative D call: TRBD1 (6 bases). V was trimmed by 5 bases and J by 2 bases, leaving 19 bases between them. Germline CDR1 SEHNR, CDR2 FQNEAQ (reference sequence). The CDR3 runs 17 residues. The CDR3 sequence is CASSPLPGDYGNQPQHF. In DNA, the CDR3 is TGTGCCAGCAGCCCCCTCCCAGGGGATTACGGCAATCAGCCCCAGCATTTT.

The rearrangement links TRBV27 to TRBJ1-1; D not resolved. V was cut by 4 bases and J by 11 bases, with 20 bases left in between. Looked up from germline, CDR1 is MNHEY and CDR2 is SMNVEV (reference sequence). The CDR3 totals 14 residues. The CDR3 DNA is TGTGCCAGCAGTTATGGAGGCAGCCCGGGGAGGGCTTTCTTT. Encoded protein: CASSYGGSPGRAFF.

The rearrangement joins TRBV5-1 to TRBJ2-2; 8 bases fit TRBD2. The V gene end was trimmed by 4 bases and the J gene end by 3 bases; junction bases not matched to a gene: 8. The germline gives CDR1 SGHRS, CDR2 YFSETQ. This CDR3 contains 16 residues. The CDR3 sequence: CASSPGLAGDTGELFF. DNA of the CDR3: TGCGCCAGCAGCCCCGGACTAGCTGGGGACACCGGGGAGCTGTTTTTT.

This clone was seen just once. The junction shows a germline mismatch at one end, possibly a read error. This chain uses TRBV27 with TRBJ1-2, with a possible D match to TRBD1 (6 bases). The CDR3 runs to 14 residues. Germline values: CDR1 MNHEY, CDR2 SMNVEV (reference sequence). CDR3 sequence: CASSLSRTAYSYTF. The DNA for the CDR3 is TGTGCCAGCAGTTTATCGAGGACAGCCTATAGCTACACCTTC.

This clone has just a few counts. V is TRBV2 and J is TRBJ1-2, with a tentative D call TRBD1 (6 bases). V lost 7 bases and J 4 bases, leaving 13 bases between the germline ends. The CDR3 is 13 residues long. Per germline, CDR1 SNHLY and CDR2 FYNNEI. CDR3 bases: TGTGCCAGCATGGACAGTCCTCTCTATGGCTACACCTTC. Translated: CASMDSPLYGYTF.

This clone has a single count. The V call is TRBV14, the J call TRBJ2-1; 10 nucleotides line up with TRBD1. After removal of 4 bases from V and 0 bases from J, the junction contained 6 bases not matched to a gene. The CDR3 covers 17 residues. Per germline, CDR1 SGHDN and CDR2 FVKESK. CDR3: CASSPNDRGLSYNEQFF. In DNA, the CDR3 is TGTGCCAGCAGCCCCAATGACAGGGGGCTCTCCTACAATGAGCAGTTCTTC.

CDR3 in amino acids: CASSSAGAGGRTDTQYF. The CDR3 nucleotides read TGTGCCAGCAGCTCCGCCGGGGCGGGGGGCCGCACAGATACGCAGTATTTT. The genes are TRBV11-3 and TRBJ2-3, with 8 bases fitting TRBD2. This CDR3 region has 17 residues. J lost 1 base, V lost 4 bases, and 10 bases had no gene match. Germline V gives CDR1 SGHNT, CDR2 YENEEA.

This clone was counted once. This chain connects TRBV27 to TRBJ2-5; 9 bases map to TRBD1. V dropped 9 bases and J dropped 5; count of bases not matched to a gene: 13. CDR3 length equals 15 residues. Germline lookup yields CDR1 MNHEY and CDR2 SMNVEV (reference sequence). CDR3 protein: CASHRVTGGNETQYF. In DNA, the CDR3 is TGTGCCAGTCACCGAGTTACAGGGGGCAACGAGACCCAGTACTTC.

This chain joins TRBV28 and TRBJ1-4, with D perhaps TRBD1 (6 bases). The CDR3 has 15 residues. Between the trimmed V and J ends, which lost 7 bases and 2 bases, there was a span of 14 bases. Germline V lookup: CDR1 MDHEN, CDR2 SYDVKM. DNA for the CDR3: TGTGCCAGCAAAAACTCGGACAGCACTAATGAAAAACTGTTTTTT. Translated: CASKNSDSTNEKLFF.

This chain uses TRBV11-2 with TRBJ2-5; D may be TRBD1 (5 bases). The germline CDR1 and CDR2 sequences are SGHAT and FQNNGV. Trimming removed 4 bases from V and 5 bases from J, with 14 bases in between. The CDR3 is 14 residues long. The CDR3: CASSWLRAGETQYF. The CDR3 DNA is TGTGCCAGCAGCTGGTTAAGGGCAGGGGAGACCCAGTACTTC.

This clone was recorded only once. J is TRBJ2-7 and V is TRBV11-2; 10 positions agree with TRBD2. The V and J ends lost 1 base and 2 bases, in that order; junction bases with no gene match: 2. Germline assignment: CDR1 SGHAT and CDR2 FQNNGV. The CDR3 has 15 residues. The CDR3 loop is CASSLVSGRAYEQYF. The CDR3 region has the DNA TGTGCCAGCAGCTTAGTCAGCGGGAGGGCCTACGAGCAGTACTTC.

This chain uses TRBV6-6 with TRBJ2-5; D is possibly TRBD2 (5 bases). This CDR3 is 13 amino acids long. The germline gives CDR1 MNHNY, CDR2 SVGAGI (reference sequence). With 6 bases removed from V and 5 bases from J, the gap between germline ends came to 13 bases. The DNA for the CDR3 is TGTGCCAGCAGGCCCAGCGGTGGGGAGACCCAGTACTTC. Its translation is CASRPSGGETQYF.

The V and J genes are TRBV2 and TRBJ1-2; 7 bases match TRBD1. Trimming at V came to 8 bases and at J to 2 bases, leaving 11 bases not matched to a gene. The CDR3 is 15 amino acids. The germline gives CDR1 SNHLY, CDR2 FYNNEI. The CDR3 nucleotides are TGTGCCAGCTCAGTAATAACAGGGGCGAACTATGGCTACACCTTC. Residues: CASSVITGANYGYTF.

The chain links TRBV6-1 to TRBJ2-3; 10 bases are a match to TRBD2. V was pared by 3 bases and J by 3 bases, with 12 bases of the junction left unmatched. This CDR3 contains 18 residues. The germline V gene has CDR1 MNHNS and CDR2 SASEGT. This CDR3 reads CASSEGSSGSRWTDTQYF. The CDR3 bases are TGTGCCAGCAGTGAGGGGTCTAGCGGGAGCAGATGGACAGATACGCAGTATTTT.

The chain links TRBV2 to TRBJ1-5; no clear D gene. The CDR3 consists of 13 residues. Germline loops: CDR1 SNHLY, CDR2 FYNNEI. Trimming left V 3 bases short and J 2 bases short, with 5 bases between. The CDR3 DNA follows: TGTGCCAGCAGTGACCAGGGCAATCAGCCCCAGCATTTT. Protein product: CASSDQGNQPQHF.

In its sample, this clone was seen once. V gene TRBV5-4 combines with J gene TRBJ2-7, with 8 nucleotides matching TRBD2. This CDR3 spans 13 amino acids. The V gene's germline CDR1 is SGHNT and CDR2 YYREEE (reference sequence). The V gene end was trimmed by 5 bases and the J gene end by 1 base; junction bases not matched to a gene: 2. DNA of the CDR3: TGTGCCAGCAGAACTAGCGGTTCCTACGAGCAGTACTTC. Protein product: CASRTSGSYEQYF.

The V call is TRBV18, the J call TRBJ2-3, with 11 bases fitting TRBD2. Per germline, CDR1 KGHSH and CDR2 LQKENI. This CDR3 contains 16 residues. J lost 3 bases, V lost 4 bases, and 6 bases had no gene match. The CDR3 DNA reads TGTGCCAGCTCACTGGACACTAGCGGGGGAACAGATACGCAGTATTTT. Translating it yields CASSLDTSGGTDTQYF.

This clone was detected only once. The V gene is TRBV29-1, the J gene TRBJ2-5; TRBD2 matches 7 bases. CDR3 length: 15 residues. V trimming: 3 bases; J trimming: 2 bases; junction bases outside the gene matches: 9. In germline, CDR1 is SQVTM, CDR2 ANQGSEA. The CDR3 region is CSVDGLPSGQETQYF. The CDR3 DNA is TGCAGCGTTGACGGGCTCCCTAGCGGACAAGAGACCCAGTACTTC.